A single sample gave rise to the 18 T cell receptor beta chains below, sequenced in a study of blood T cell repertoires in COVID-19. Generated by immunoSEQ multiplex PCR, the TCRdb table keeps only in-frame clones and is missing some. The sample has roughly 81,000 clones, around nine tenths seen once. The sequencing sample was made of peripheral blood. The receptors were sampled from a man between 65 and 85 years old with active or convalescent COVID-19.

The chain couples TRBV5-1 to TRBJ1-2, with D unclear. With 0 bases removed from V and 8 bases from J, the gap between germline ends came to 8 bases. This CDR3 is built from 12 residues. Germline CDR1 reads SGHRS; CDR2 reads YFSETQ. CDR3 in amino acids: CASSLEVEGYTF. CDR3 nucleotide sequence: TGCGCCAGCAGCTTGGAGGTGGAGGGCTACACCTTC. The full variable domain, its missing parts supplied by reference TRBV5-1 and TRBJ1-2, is KAGVTQTPRYLIKTRGQQVTLSCSPISGHRSVSWYQQTPGQGLQFLFEYFSETQRNKGNFPGRFSGRQFSNSRSEMNVSTLELGDSALYLCASSLEVEGYTFGSGTRLTVV.

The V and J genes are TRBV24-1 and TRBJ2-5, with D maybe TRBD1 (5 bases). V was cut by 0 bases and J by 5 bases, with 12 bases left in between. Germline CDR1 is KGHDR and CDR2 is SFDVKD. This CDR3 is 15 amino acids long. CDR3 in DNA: TGTGCCACCAGTGATTTGGTAGGGGATGGGGAGACCCAGTACTTC. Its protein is CATSDLVGDGETQYF.

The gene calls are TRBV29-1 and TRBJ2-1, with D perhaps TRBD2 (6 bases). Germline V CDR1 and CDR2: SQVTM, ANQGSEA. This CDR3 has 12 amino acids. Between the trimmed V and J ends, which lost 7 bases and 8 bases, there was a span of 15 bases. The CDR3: CSAGRSSDEQFF. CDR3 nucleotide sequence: TGCAGCGCTGGACGGTCTAGCGATGAGCAGTTCTTC.

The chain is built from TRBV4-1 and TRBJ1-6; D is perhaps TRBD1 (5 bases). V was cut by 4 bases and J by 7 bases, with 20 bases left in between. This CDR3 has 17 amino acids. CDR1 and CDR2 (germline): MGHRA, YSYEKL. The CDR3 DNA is TGCGCCAGCAGCCCGCACGTGGGGGGTAGTCAAAATTCACCCCTCCACTTT. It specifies CASSPHVGGSQNSPLHF.

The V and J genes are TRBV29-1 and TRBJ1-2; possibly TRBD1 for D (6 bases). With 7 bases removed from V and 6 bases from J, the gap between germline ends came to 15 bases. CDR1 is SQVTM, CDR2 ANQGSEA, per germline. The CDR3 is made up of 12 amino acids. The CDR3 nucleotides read TGCAGCGGGGGGGAACAGGGCAATGGCTACACCTTC. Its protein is CSGGEQGNGYTF.

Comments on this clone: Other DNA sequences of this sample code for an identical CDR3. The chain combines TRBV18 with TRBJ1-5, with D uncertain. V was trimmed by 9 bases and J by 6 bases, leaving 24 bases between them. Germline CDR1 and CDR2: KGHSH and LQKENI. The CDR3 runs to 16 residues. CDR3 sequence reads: CASSPEGEGEGQPQHF. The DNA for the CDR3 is TGTGCCAGTTCTCCCGAGGGAGAGGGTGAGGGTCAGCCCCAGCATTTT.

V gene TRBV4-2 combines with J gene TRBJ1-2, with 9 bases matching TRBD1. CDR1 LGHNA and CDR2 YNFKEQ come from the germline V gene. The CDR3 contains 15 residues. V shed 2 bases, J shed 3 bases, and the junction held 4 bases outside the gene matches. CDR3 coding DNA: TGTGCCAGCAGCCAAAGGGACAGGGAGGACTATGGCTACACCTTC. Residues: CASSQRDREDYGYTF.

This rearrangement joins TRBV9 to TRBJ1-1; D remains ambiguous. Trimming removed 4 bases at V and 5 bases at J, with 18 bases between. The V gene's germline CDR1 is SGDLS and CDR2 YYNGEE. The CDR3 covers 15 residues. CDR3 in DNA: TGTGCCAGCAGCCCAGCGGTAGGGAGGTTTACTGAAGCTTTCTTT. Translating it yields CASSPAVGRFTEAFF.

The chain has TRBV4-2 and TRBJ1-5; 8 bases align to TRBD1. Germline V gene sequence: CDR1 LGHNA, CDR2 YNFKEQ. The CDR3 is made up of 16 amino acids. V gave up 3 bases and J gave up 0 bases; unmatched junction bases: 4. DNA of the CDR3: TGTGCCAGCAGCCAGGGTGACAGGGGTAGCAATCAGCCCCAGCATTTT. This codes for CASSQGDRGSNQPQHF.

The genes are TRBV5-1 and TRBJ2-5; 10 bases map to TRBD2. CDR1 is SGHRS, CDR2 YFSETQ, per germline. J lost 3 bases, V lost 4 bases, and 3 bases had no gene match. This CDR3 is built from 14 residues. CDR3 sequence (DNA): TGCGCCAGCAGCAGGAGCGGGGGGGAAGAGACCCAGTACTTC. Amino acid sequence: CASSRSGGEETQYF.

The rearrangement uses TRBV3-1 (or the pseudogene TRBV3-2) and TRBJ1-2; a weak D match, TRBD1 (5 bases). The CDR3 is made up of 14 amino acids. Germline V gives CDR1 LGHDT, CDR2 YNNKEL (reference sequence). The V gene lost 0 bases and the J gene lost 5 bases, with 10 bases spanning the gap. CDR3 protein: CASSQDRVGYGYTF. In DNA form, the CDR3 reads TGTGCCAGCAGCCAAGACAGGGTCGGGTATGGCTACACCTTC.

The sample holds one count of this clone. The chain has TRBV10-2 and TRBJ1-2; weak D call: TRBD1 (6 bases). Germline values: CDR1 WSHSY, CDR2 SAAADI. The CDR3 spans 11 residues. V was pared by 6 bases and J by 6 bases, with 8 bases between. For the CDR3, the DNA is TGCGCCAGCAGGGGGGCGGATGGCTACACCTTC. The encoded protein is CASRGADGYTF.

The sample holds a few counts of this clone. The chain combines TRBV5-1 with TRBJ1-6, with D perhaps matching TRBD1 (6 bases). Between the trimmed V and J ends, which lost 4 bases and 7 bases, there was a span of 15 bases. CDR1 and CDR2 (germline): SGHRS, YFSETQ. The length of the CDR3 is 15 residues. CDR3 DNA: TGCGCCAGCAGCCTCAATCATCAGGGGAATTCACCCCTCCACTTT. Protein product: CASSLNHQGNSPLHF.

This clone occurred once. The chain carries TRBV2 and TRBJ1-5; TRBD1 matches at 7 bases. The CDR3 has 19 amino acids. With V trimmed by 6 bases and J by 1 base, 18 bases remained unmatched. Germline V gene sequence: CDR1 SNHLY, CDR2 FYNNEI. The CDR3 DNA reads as TGTGCCAGCAGCCAAACGGTAGGGGGCTTGAAGGACAGCAATCAGCCCCAGCATTTT. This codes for CASSQTVGGLKDSNQPQHF.

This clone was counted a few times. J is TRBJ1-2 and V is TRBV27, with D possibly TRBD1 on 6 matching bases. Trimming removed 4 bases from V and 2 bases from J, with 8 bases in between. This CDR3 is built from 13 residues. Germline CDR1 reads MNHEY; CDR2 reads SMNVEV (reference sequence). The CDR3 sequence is CASSWDINYGYTF. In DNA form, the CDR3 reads TGTGCCAGCAGTTGGGACATCAACTATGGCTACACCTTC.

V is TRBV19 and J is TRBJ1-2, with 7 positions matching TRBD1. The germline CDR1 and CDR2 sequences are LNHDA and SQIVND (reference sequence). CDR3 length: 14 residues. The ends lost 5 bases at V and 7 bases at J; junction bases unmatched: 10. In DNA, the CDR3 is TGTGCCAGTAGTCTGGCGGCAGGGGGTAGTGGCTACACCTTC. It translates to CASSLAAGGSGYTF.

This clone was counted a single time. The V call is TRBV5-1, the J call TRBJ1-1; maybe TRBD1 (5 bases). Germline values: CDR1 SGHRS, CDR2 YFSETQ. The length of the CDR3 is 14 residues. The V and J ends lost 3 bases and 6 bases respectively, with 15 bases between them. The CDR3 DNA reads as TGCGCCAGCAGCTCGATTGGACATTCAGCTGAAGCTTTCTTT. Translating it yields CASSSIGHSAEAFF.

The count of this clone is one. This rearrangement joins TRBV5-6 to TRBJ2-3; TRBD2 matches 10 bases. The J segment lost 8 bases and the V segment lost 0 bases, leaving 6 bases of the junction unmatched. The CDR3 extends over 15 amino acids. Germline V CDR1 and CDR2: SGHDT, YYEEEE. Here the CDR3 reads CASSLGSAGGSTQYF. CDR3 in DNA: TGTGCCAGCAGCTTGGGATCAGCGGGGGGGAGTACGCAGTATTTT.